Listed here are 21 T cell receptor beta chains from one sample, sequenced in a study of neurological immune-mediated disorders. Each CDR3 protein gets one entry after TCRdb re-called the 5' RACE reads with MiXCR. The profile shows 55,000 to 70,000 distinct CDR3 sequences, about 3% of them singletons. Sequenced sample: PBMCs. The receptors were gathered from a woman aged 45-65 years with multiple sclerosis.

This clonotype was recorded many times. The chain is built from TRBV15 and TRBJ1-2; 10 positions agree with TRBD1. The J segment lost 8 bases and the V segment lost 1 base, leaving 7 bases of the junction unmatched. CDR1 is LNHNV, CDR2 YYDKDF, per germline (reference sequence). This CDR3 is 15 amino acids long. Here the CDR3 reads CATSRAGTGAFGYTF. DNA for the CDR3: TGTGCCACCAGCAGAGCCGGGACAGGGGCGTTCGGCTACACCTTC.

This clonotype was found many times. The chain is built from TRBV12-5 and TRBJ2-7; 7 nucleotides agree with TRBD1. Germline-derived CDR1 and CDR2 are LGHNT and FRNRAP. The CDR3 is 19 residues long. Germline trimming cut 0 bases from V and 0 bases from J; bases unmatched to any gene: 14. DNA of the CDR3: TGTGCTAGTGGTTTGGTGTTTACGTCCAACAACAGGGGCTCCTACGAGCAGTACGTC. Protein sequence: CASGLVFTSNNRGSYEQYV.

Many counts were recorded for this clonotype. The chain recombines TRBV20-1 with TRBJ1-1; D unclear. The V and J ends lost 6 bases and 6 bases respectively, with 14 bases between them. From germline, CDR1 is DFQATT and CDR2 SNEGSKA (reference sequence). This CDR3 is 12 amino acids long. The CDR3 bases are TGCAGTGCCCGGGCCGGGGAGGCTGAAGCTTTCTTT. Its translation: CSARAGEAEAFF.

Many counts were recorded for this clonotype. The V call is TRBV6-6, the J call TRBJ2-2; D is perhaps TRBD1 (6 bases). V was shortened by 11 bases and J by 4 bases, with 23 bases between the two germline ends. Germline-derived CDR1 and CDR2 are MNHNY and SVGAGI (reference sequence). This CDR3 has 16 amino acids. The CDR3 sequence is CAVARFLTGLTGELFF. Written as DNA, the CDR3 is TGTGCCGTAGCCCGCTTCCTGACAGGACTCACCGGGGAGCTGTTTTTT.

This clonotype was recorded at least ten times. J is TRBJ2-1 and V is TRBV7-2; 8 bases line up with TRBD2. V trimming: 1 base; J trimming: 9 bases; junction bases outside the gene matches: 8. The CDR3 spans 15 residues. Germline V gene data show CDR1 as SGHTA and CDR2 as FQGNSA. CDR3 sequence: CASSLETGGFSEQFF. In nucleotides, the CDR3 is TGTGCCAGCAGCTTAGAGACGGGAGGGTTTAGTGAGCAGTTCTTC.

This clonotype was counted at least ten times. The J gene is TRBJ2-7, the V gene TRBV20-1; 11 nucleotides align to TRBD2. Germline V CDR1 and CDR2: DFQATT, SNEGSKA (reference sequence). V lost 5 bases to trimming and J lost 6 bases; unmatched junction nucleotides: 9. CDR3 length: 14 amino acids. The CDR3 region is CSAHLLAGVVEQYF. The CDR3 nucleotides read TGCAGTGCTCACCTACTAGCGGGAGTGGTCGAGCAGTACTTC.

This clonotype occurred many times. The chain recombines TRBV4-3 with TRBJ2-1; 10 positions match TRBD2. V shed 2 bases and J 2 bases; nucleotides not matched to a gene: 3. The CDR3 spans 16 residues. Germline lookup yields CDR1 LGHNA and CDR2 YSLEER. CDR3: CASSQSSGSPYNEQFF. The DNA for the CDR3 is TGCGCCAGCAGCCAATCTAGCGGGAGCCCCTACAATGAGCAGTTCTTC.

This clonotype was observed a handful of times. A much larger clone differs by one base, so this may be a read error. This chain joins TRBV10-3 and TRBJ2-6; possible D gene TRBD2, 6 bases. This CDR3 contains 16 residues. Germline values: CDR1 ENHRY, CDR2 SYGVKD. Written as DNA, the CDR3 is TGTGCCATCAGGGCAGCAGGCGGGACTGGGGCCAAAGTCCTGACTTTC. This sequence encodes CAIRAAGGTGAKVLTF.

By sample share, this clonotype is medium-sized (0.01 to 0.1%). The rearrangement joins TRBV5-1 to TRBJ1-2; a weak D match, TRBD1 (5 bases). Trimming took 0 bases from V and 8 from J, leaving 8 bases between them. Germline V CDR1 and CDR2: SGHRS, YFSETQ. The CDR3 has 12 residues. The CDR3 sequence: CASSLEGSGYTF. The CDR3 DNA is TGCGCCAGCAGCTTGGAGGGGAGCGGCTACACCTTC.

This clonotype was picked up many times. The J gene is TRBJ2-7, the V gene TRBV5-1, with a possible D match to TRBD1 (6 bases). Germline CDR1 and CDR2: SGHRS and YFSETQ. The CDR3 has 12 amino acids. The V and J ends lost 4 bases and 4 bases respectively, with 9 bases between them. The CDR3 here is CASSTDRYEQYF. CDR3 in DNA: TGCGCCAGCAGCACCGACAGGTACGAGCAGTACTTC.

This clonotype was counted at least ten times. The V and J genes are TRBV20-1 and TRBJ1-1, with TRBD1 identical over 8 bases. Germline V gene data show CDR1 as DFQATT and CDR2 as SNEGSKA (reference sequence). The J segment lost 0 bases and the V segment lost 6 bases, leaving 15 bases of the junction unmatched. The CDR3 extends over 17 amino acids. In nucleotides, the CDR3 is TGCAGTGCGTCCAGGGACAGGATAAACCGTATGAACACTGAAGCTTTCTTT. Translating it yields CSASRDRINRMNTEAFF.

This clonotype was seen ten or more times. The chain couples TRBV3-1 to TRBJ2-4; 7 nucleotides align to TRBD1. The germline CDR1 and CDR2 sequences are LGHDT and YNNKEL (reference sequence). The CDR3 is 16 residues long. V lost 5 bases to trimming and J lost 0 bases; unmatched junction nucleotides: 7. The CDR3: CASSLGTELAKNIQYF. The CDR3 region has the DNA TGTGCCAGCAGCTTAGGGACAGAACTAGCCAAAAACATTCAGTACTTC.

This clonotype was seen at least ten times. The chain uses TRBV10-3 and TRBJ2-2; D remains ambiguous. The CDR3 length is 12 residues. The germline V gene encodes CDR1 ENHRY and CDR2 SYGVKD. V was shortened by 1 base and J by 6 bases, with 3 bases between the two germline ends. The CDR3 nucleotides are TGTGCCATCAGTGAGTTGGCCGGGGAGCTGTTTTTT. It codes for CAISELAGELFF.

At least ten counts were recorded for this clonotype. The chain carries TRBV20-1 and TRBJ1-1; 9 bases agree with TRBD1. V trimming: 7 bases; J trimming: 5 bases; junction bases outside the gene matches: 11. The CDR3 sequence is 14 residues long. From germline, CDR1 is DFQATT and CDR2 SNEGSKA (reference sequence). The CDR3 DNA follows: TGCAGTGTTTTACAGGGGGCTAGTTTGACTGAAGCTTTCTTT. Translating gives CSVLQGASLTEAFF.

This clonotype was observed at least ten times. V and J are TRBV5-1 and TRBJ2-2; maybe TRBD2 (6 bases). Trimming removed 2 bases from V and 0 bases from J, with 8 bases in between. The germline CDR1 and CDR2 sequences are SGHRS and YFSETQ. The CDR3 runs 15 residues. CDR3 sequence (DNA): TGCGCCAGCAGCTTCGGCGGGACGAACACCGGGGAGCTGTTTTTT. This codes for CASSFGGTNTGELFF.

Turning to this clonotype: The CDR3 does not end in the conserved phenylalanine or tryptophan, so this is likely a read error. DNA for the CDR3: TGTGCCAGCGATGGTGCTAGTCAAGAGACCCAGTACATC. This encodes CASDGASQETQYI. The chain links TRBV7-2 to TRBJ2-5; the D is unclear. With 8 bases removed from V and 2 bases from J, the gap between germline ends came to 12 bases. The CDR3 is 13 residues long. From germline, CDR1 is SGHTA and CDR2 FQGNSA.

This clonotype was found a few times. The V and J genes are TRBV7-9 and TRBJ2-1, with D unresolved. Per the germline V gene, CDR1 is SEHNR and CDR2 is FQNEAQ (reference sequence). Between the trimmed V and J ends, which lost 5 bases and 4 bases, there was a span of 15 bases. There are 15 residues in the CDR3. The CDR3 loop is CASSLKPRGYNEQFF. CDR3 nucleotides: TGTGCCAGCAGCCTAAAACCCCGCGGTTACAATGAGCAGTTCTTC.

This clonotype was seen at least ten times. The chain is built from TRBV4-3 and TRBJ2-5; D is possibly TRBD1 or TRBD2 (5 bases each). There are 15 residues in the CDR3. Germline CDR1 LGHNA, CDR2 YSLEER. V lost 4 bases and J 5 bases, leaving 17 bases between the germline ends. CDR3 DNA: TGCGCCAGCAGCCCCCGCCTTGAGGGGTGGGAGACCCAGTACTTC. As protein: CASSPRLEGWETQYF.

This clonotype was observed many times. This rearrangement joins TRBV15 to TRBJ2-7; D is perhaps TRBD2 (6 bases). The CDR3 is made up of 16 amino acids. The V end was cut by 2 bases, the J end by 5 bases, with 19 bases between. Germline V gene sequence: CDR1 LNHNV, CDR2 YYDKDF (reference sequence). The CDR3 coding sequence is TGTGCCACCAGCAGAACTAGACTAGTCATCTCGGACGAGCAGTACTTC. It yields the protein CATSRTRLVISDEQYF.

In its sample, this clonotype was seen many times. The V gene is TRBV6-4, the J gene TRBJ2-2, with D perhaps TRBD2 (6 bases). The CDR3 has 15 residues. In germline, CDR1 is MRHNA, CDR2 SNTAGT. V was cut by 5 bases and J by 0 bases, with 10 bases left in between. The DNA for the CDR3 is TGTGCCAGCAGTCAGGGAGGTGCGAACACCGGGGAGCTGTTTTTT. It is translated as CASSQGGANTGELFF.

This clonotype was counted ten times or more. The chain couples TRBV5-1 to TRBJ1-1; a possible D gene is TRBD1 (6 bases). Per germline, CDR1 SGHRS and CDR2 YFSETQ. V gave up 2 bases and J gave up 7 bases, with 15 bases separating them. The CDR3 totals 14 residues. CDR3 region: CASSFGVIQGEAFF. CDR3 in DNA: TGCGCCAGCAGCTTTGGGGTAATACAGGGTGAAGCTTTCTTT.